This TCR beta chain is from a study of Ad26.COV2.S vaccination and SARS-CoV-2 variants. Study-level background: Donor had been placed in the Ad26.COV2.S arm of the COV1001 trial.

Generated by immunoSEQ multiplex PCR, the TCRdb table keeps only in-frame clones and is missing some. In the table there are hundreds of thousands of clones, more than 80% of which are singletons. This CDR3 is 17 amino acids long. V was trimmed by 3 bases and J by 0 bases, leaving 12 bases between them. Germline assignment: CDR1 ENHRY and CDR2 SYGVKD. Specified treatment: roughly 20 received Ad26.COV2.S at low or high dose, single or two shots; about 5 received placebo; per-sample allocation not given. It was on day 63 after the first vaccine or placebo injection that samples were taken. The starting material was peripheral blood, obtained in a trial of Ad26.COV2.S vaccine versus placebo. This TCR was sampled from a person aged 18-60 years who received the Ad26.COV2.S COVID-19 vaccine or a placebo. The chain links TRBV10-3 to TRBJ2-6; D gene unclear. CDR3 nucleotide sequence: TGTGCCATCAGTGACACTGGATATGGCTCTGGGGCCAACGTCCTGACTTTC. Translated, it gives CAISDTGYGSGANVLTF.